A selection of T cell receptor beta chains follows, all from one sample in a study of Graves' ophthalmopathy and Graves' hyperthyroidism. TCRdb re-derived calls from the multiplex PCR reads in MiXCR, one entry per CDR3 protein. Of 650,000 to 900,000 distinct CDR3 sequences detected, 40% appear once; the ten largest clones hold approximately 43%. Sequencing used peripheral blood. The source of these receptors is an adult man with Graves' ophthalmopathy. CDR3s include the opening cysteine and the closing phenylalanine or tryptophan. Each record gives: clone size, V gene, J gene, D gene, CDR3 protein, CDR3 DNA. A D gene is named only where the DNA matches it firmly. Clone size is stated in some rows and not others, as once, few, many or a class when expanded.

-	TRBV4-2	TRBJ1-5	-	CASSQRGHNQPQHF	TGTGCCAGCAGCCAAAGGGGCCACAATCAGCCCCAGCATTTT
many	TRBV7-9	TRBJ2-7	TRBD1	CASSLDWTGDEQYF	TGTGCCAGCAGCTTAGACTGGACAGGTGATGAGCAGTACTTC
-	TRBV7-2	TRBJ2-1	-	CASSLGASPNEQFF	TGTGCCAGCAGCTTAGGAGCTTCCCCCAATGAGCAGTTCTTC
-	TRBV2	TRBJ1-2	TRBD1	CASSYGTGDSFAF	TGTGCCAGCAGTTACGGGACAGGGGACTCCTTTGCCTTC
-	TRBV5-1	TRBJ2-7	TRBD1	CASSTGTGKYEQYF	TGCGCCAGCAGCACCGGGACAGGGAAATACGAGCAGTACTTC
-	TRBV7-9	TRBJ1-6	-	CASSLDRGAVYNSPLHF	TGTGCCAGCAGCTTAGATCGCGGCGCGGTATATAATTCACCCCTCCACTTT
many	TRBV29-1	TRBJ1-2	TRBD1	CSVGQGFPHGYTF	TGCAGCGTTGGACAGGGTTTTCCTCATGGCTACACCTTC
once	TRBV6-4	TRBJ1-5	TRBD1	CASSDGQGGLQPQHF	TGTGCCAGCAGTGACGGACAGGGGGGCCTTCAGCCCCAGCATTTT
-	TRBV10-3	TRBJ1-2	TRBD1	CASSSERTGALGGYTF	TGTGCCAGCAGTTCGGAACGGACAGGCGCACTGGGAGGCTACACCTTC
few	TRBV20-1	TRBJ2-7	TRBD1	CSAEGQGSYEQYF	TGCAGTGCCGAGGGACAGGGCTCCTACGAGCAGTACTTC
once	TRBV24-1	TRBJ1-1	TRBD1	CAHPTGQTFMNTEAFF	TGTGCCCACCCCACGGGACAGACGTTCATGAACACTGAAGCTTTCTTT
-	TRBV7-2	TRBJ2-7	-	CASSYYRDTSYEQYF	TGTGCCAGCAGTTACTATCGGGACACCTCCTACGAGCAGTACTTC
-	TRBV29-1	TRBJ1-1	-	CSVANTEAFF	TGCAGCGTAGCTAACACTGAAGCTTTCTTT
many	TRBV7-9	TRBJ1-6	-	CASSLGRRNSPLHF	TGTGCCAGCAGCTTAGGCAGGCGGAATTCACCCCTCCACTTT
few	TRBV20-1	TRBJ2-7	-	CSARVQGSYEQYF	TGCAGTGCTAGAGTTCAGGGATCCTACGAGCAGTACTTC
-	TRBV25-1	TRBJ1-2	-	CASSLVGEFGGYTF	TGTGCCAGCAGCTTGGTCGGGGAGTTTGGTGGCTACACCTTC
few	TRBV20-1	TRBJ1-1	-	CSAPRPVMNTEAFF	TGCAGTGCCCCCCGTCCGGTCATGAACACTGAAGCTTTCTTT
-	TRBV25-1	TRBJ1-1	-	CASSPPAYNTEAFF	TGTGCCAGCTCACCACCAGCATACAACACTGAAGCTTTCTTT
-	TRBV12-3/TRBV12-4	TRBJ2-3	TRBD2	CASSPRTSGGTDTQYF	TGTGCCAGCAGTCCGAGGACTAGCGGGGGCACAGATACGCAGTATTTT
few	TRBV12-3/TRBV12-4	TRBJ2-7	-	CASSLLRRGVGEQYF	TGTGCCAGCAGTTTACTCCGCAGGGGAGTGGGCGAGCAGTACTTC
many	TRBV9	TRBJ1-1	-	CASSPRPELTEAFF	TGTGCCAGCAGCCCCCGCCCGGAACTCACTGAAGCTTTCTTT
-	TRBV25-1	TRBJ1-2	TRBD1	CASSSLDRDYGYTF	TGTGCCAGCAGCTCGCTGGACAGGGACTATGGCTACACCTTC
-	TRBV7-9	TRBJ2-7	-	CASSARTENLGFLSAYEQYF	TGTGCCAGCAGCGCCCGGACAGAAAATTTGGGTTTTCTGAGTGCGTACGAGCAGTACTTC
-	TRBV29-1	TRBJ2-7	TRBD2	CSVGTSGRFYEQYF	TGCAGCGTTGGGACTAGCGGGCGTTTTTACGAGCAGTACTTC
-	TRBV4-1	TRBJ1-3	-	CASSGRTGSGNTIYF	TGCGCCAGCAGCGGTCGGACGGGCTCTGGAAACACCATATATTTT